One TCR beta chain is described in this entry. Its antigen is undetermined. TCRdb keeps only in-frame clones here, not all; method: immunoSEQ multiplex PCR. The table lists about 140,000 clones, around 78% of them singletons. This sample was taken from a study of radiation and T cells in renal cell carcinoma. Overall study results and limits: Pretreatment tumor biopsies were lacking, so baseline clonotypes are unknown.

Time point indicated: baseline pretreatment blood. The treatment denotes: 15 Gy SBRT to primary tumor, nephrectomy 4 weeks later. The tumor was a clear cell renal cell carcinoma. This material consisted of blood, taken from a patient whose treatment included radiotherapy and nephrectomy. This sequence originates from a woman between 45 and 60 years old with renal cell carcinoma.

CDR3 loop: CASSLTGINSPLHF. As DNA, the CDR3 is TGTGCCAGCAGCTTGACAGGTATCAATTCACCCCTCCACTTT. The rearrangement joins TRBV5-4 to TRBJ1-6, with D perhaps TRBD1 (5 bases). This CDR3 is 14 amino acids long. Germline CDR1 SGHNT, CDR2 YYREEE (reference sequence). V gave up 1 base and J gave up 7 bases, with 9 bases separating them.